This note documents a single T cell receptor (beta chain) sequence. No antigen is known for it. On sorted subsets, replicate PCRs used about 0.2 ug DNA, or some 28,000 T cell genomes. Libraries were prepared by immunoSEQ multiplex PCR; TCRdb keeps only in-frame clonotypes and omits some of them. Of under 700,000 clones in the sample, approximately 95% are singletons; the top ten hold 0.11%. The data originate from a study of shared clonotypes between healthy human individuals. At the level of the study: The study enrolled a couple of women and three men aged 18 to 49.

Study-wide results and limits: Relative to clonotypes present in all four donors, those not shared had lower generation probabilities. Naive subsets typically showed greater estimated richness than memory subsets.

V shed 5 bases and J 4 bases; nucleotides not matched to a gene: 9. This CDR3 is built from 15 residues. Germline assignment: CDR1 SGHAT and CDR2 FQNNGV. Naive CD8 cells lacked CD45RO, underwent positive selection for CCR7 and left out terminally differentiated effector memory CD45RA+ cells. The clonotype originates from a young woman in good health. Sequenced: naive CD8+ T cells sorted from blood. This chain joins TRBV11-2 and TRBJ2-7; 9 bases are a match to TRBD1. The CDR3 protein is CASSPVRGQGYEQYF. The CDR3 DNA is TGTGCCAGCAGCCCTGTTAGGGGACAGGGTTACGAGCAGTACTTC.